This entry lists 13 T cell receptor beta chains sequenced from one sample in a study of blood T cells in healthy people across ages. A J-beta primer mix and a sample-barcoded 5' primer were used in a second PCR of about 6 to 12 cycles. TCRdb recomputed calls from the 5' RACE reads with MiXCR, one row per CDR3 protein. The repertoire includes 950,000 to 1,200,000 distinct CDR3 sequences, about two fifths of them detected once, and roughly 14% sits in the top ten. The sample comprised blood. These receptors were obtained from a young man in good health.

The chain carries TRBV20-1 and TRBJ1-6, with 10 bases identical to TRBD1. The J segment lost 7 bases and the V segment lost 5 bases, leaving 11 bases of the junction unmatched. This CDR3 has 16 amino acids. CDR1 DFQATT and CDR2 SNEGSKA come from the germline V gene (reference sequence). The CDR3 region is CSALTHWDRGNSPLHF. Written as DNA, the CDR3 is TGCAGTGCTCTGACCCATTGGGACAGGGGAAATTCACCCCTCCACTTT.

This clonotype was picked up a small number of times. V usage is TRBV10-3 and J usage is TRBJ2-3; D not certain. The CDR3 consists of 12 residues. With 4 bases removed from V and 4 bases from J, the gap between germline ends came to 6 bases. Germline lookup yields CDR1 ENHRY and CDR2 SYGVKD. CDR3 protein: CAISGEPDTQYF. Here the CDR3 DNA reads TGTGCCATCAGTGGTGAGCCAGATACGCAGTATTTT.

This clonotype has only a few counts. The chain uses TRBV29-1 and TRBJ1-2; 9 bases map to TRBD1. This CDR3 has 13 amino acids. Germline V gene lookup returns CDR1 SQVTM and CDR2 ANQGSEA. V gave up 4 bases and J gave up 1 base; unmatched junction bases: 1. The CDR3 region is CSVGGQGNYGYTF. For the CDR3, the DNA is TGCAGCGTTGGGGGACAGGGTAACTATGGCTACACCTTC. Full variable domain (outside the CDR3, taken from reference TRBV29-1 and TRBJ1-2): SAVISQKPSRDICQRGTSLTIQCQVDSQVTMMFWYRQQPGQSLTLIATANQGSEATYESGFVIDKFPISRPNLTFSTLTVSNMSPEDSSIYLCSVGGQGNYGYTFGSGTRLTVV.

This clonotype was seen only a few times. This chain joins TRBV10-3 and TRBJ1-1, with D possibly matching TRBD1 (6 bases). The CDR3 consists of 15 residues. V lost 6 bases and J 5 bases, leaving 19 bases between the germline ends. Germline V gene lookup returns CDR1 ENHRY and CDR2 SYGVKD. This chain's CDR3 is CAISDSGGLRTEAFF. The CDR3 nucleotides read TGTGCCATCAGCGACTCCGGGGGCCTCAGGACTGAAGCTTTCTTT.

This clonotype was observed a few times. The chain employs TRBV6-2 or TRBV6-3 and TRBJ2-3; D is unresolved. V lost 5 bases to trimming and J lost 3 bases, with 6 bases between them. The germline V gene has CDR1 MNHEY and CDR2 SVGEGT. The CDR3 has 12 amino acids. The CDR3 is CASSDMTDTQYF. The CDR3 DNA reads TGTGCCAGCAGTGACATGACAGATACGCAGTATTTT.

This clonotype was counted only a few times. The CDR3 is CAIKAALDTDTQYF. CDR3 DNA sequence: TGTGCCATCAAGGCAGCACTCGACACAGATACGCAGTATTTT. The J gene is TRBJ2-3, the V gene TRBV10-3; D gene unclear. The V end lost 7 bases, the J end lost 2 bases, and 13 bases lay between the germline ends. This CDR3 is built from 14 residues. Germline V gene data show CDR1 as ENHRY and CDR2 as SYGVKD.

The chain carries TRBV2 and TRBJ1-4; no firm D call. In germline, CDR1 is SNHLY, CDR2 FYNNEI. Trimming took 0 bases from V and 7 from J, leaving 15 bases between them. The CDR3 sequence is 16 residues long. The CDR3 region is CASSEAFGVEGEKLFF. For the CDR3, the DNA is TGTGCCAGCAGTGAAGCGTTCGGGGTGGAGGGTGAAAAACTGTTTTTT.

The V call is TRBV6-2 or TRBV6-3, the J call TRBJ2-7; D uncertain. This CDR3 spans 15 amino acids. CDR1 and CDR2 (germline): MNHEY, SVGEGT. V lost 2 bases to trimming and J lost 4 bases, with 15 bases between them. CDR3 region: CASSYRSRISYEQYF. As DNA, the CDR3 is TGTGCCAGCAGTTACCGATCGCGAATATCATACGAGCAGTACTTC.

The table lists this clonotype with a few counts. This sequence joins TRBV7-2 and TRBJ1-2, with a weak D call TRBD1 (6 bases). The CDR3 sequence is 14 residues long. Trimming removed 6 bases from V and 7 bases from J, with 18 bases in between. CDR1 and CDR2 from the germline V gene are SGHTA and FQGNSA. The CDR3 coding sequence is TGTGCCAGCAGGTTACCTACAGGGATTGTTGGCTACACCTTC. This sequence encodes CASRLPTGIVGYTF. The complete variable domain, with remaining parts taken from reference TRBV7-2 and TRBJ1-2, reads GAGVSQSPSNKVTEKGKDVELRCDPISGHTALYWYRQSLGQGLEFLIYFQGNSAPDKSGLPSDRFSAERTGGSVSTLTIQRTQQEDSAVYLCASRLPTGIVGYTFGSGTRLTVV.

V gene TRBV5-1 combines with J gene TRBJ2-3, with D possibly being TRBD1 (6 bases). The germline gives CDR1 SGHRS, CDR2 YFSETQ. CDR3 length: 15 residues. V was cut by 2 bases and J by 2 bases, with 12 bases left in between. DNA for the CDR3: TGCGCCAGCAGCTTACAGGGTAGGGTCACAGATACGCAGTATTTT. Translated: CASSLQGRVTDTQYF.

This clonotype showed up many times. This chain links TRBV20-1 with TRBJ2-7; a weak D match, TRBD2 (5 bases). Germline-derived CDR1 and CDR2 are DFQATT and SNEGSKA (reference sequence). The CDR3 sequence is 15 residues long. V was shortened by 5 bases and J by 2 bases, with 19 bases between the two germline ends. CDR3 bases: TGCAGTGCTCCCGTAAGGCGGGCGACCCCCTACGAGCAGTACTTC. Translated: CSAPVRRATPYEQYF.

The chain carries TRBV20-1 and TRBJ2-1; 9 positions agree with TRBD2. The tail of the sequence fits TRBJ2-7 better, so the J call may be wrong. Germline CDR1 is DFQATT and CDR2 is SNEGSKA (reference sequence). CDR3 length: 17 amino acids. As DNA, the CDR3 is TGCAGTGCTAGTTCGTACCTAGCGGGGACACTTTACAATGAGCAGTACTTC. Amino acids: CSASSYLAGTLYNEQYF.

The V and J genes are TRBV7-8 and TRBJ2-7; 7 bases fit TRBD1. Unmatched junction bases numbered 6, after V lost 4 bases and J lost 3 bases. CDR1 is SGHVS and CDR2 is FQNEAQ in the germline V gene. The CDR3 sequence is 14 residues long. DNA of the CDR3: TGTGCCAGCAGCTCAGCAGGGGGTGGCTACGAGCAGTACTTC. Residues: CASSSAGGGYEQYF.